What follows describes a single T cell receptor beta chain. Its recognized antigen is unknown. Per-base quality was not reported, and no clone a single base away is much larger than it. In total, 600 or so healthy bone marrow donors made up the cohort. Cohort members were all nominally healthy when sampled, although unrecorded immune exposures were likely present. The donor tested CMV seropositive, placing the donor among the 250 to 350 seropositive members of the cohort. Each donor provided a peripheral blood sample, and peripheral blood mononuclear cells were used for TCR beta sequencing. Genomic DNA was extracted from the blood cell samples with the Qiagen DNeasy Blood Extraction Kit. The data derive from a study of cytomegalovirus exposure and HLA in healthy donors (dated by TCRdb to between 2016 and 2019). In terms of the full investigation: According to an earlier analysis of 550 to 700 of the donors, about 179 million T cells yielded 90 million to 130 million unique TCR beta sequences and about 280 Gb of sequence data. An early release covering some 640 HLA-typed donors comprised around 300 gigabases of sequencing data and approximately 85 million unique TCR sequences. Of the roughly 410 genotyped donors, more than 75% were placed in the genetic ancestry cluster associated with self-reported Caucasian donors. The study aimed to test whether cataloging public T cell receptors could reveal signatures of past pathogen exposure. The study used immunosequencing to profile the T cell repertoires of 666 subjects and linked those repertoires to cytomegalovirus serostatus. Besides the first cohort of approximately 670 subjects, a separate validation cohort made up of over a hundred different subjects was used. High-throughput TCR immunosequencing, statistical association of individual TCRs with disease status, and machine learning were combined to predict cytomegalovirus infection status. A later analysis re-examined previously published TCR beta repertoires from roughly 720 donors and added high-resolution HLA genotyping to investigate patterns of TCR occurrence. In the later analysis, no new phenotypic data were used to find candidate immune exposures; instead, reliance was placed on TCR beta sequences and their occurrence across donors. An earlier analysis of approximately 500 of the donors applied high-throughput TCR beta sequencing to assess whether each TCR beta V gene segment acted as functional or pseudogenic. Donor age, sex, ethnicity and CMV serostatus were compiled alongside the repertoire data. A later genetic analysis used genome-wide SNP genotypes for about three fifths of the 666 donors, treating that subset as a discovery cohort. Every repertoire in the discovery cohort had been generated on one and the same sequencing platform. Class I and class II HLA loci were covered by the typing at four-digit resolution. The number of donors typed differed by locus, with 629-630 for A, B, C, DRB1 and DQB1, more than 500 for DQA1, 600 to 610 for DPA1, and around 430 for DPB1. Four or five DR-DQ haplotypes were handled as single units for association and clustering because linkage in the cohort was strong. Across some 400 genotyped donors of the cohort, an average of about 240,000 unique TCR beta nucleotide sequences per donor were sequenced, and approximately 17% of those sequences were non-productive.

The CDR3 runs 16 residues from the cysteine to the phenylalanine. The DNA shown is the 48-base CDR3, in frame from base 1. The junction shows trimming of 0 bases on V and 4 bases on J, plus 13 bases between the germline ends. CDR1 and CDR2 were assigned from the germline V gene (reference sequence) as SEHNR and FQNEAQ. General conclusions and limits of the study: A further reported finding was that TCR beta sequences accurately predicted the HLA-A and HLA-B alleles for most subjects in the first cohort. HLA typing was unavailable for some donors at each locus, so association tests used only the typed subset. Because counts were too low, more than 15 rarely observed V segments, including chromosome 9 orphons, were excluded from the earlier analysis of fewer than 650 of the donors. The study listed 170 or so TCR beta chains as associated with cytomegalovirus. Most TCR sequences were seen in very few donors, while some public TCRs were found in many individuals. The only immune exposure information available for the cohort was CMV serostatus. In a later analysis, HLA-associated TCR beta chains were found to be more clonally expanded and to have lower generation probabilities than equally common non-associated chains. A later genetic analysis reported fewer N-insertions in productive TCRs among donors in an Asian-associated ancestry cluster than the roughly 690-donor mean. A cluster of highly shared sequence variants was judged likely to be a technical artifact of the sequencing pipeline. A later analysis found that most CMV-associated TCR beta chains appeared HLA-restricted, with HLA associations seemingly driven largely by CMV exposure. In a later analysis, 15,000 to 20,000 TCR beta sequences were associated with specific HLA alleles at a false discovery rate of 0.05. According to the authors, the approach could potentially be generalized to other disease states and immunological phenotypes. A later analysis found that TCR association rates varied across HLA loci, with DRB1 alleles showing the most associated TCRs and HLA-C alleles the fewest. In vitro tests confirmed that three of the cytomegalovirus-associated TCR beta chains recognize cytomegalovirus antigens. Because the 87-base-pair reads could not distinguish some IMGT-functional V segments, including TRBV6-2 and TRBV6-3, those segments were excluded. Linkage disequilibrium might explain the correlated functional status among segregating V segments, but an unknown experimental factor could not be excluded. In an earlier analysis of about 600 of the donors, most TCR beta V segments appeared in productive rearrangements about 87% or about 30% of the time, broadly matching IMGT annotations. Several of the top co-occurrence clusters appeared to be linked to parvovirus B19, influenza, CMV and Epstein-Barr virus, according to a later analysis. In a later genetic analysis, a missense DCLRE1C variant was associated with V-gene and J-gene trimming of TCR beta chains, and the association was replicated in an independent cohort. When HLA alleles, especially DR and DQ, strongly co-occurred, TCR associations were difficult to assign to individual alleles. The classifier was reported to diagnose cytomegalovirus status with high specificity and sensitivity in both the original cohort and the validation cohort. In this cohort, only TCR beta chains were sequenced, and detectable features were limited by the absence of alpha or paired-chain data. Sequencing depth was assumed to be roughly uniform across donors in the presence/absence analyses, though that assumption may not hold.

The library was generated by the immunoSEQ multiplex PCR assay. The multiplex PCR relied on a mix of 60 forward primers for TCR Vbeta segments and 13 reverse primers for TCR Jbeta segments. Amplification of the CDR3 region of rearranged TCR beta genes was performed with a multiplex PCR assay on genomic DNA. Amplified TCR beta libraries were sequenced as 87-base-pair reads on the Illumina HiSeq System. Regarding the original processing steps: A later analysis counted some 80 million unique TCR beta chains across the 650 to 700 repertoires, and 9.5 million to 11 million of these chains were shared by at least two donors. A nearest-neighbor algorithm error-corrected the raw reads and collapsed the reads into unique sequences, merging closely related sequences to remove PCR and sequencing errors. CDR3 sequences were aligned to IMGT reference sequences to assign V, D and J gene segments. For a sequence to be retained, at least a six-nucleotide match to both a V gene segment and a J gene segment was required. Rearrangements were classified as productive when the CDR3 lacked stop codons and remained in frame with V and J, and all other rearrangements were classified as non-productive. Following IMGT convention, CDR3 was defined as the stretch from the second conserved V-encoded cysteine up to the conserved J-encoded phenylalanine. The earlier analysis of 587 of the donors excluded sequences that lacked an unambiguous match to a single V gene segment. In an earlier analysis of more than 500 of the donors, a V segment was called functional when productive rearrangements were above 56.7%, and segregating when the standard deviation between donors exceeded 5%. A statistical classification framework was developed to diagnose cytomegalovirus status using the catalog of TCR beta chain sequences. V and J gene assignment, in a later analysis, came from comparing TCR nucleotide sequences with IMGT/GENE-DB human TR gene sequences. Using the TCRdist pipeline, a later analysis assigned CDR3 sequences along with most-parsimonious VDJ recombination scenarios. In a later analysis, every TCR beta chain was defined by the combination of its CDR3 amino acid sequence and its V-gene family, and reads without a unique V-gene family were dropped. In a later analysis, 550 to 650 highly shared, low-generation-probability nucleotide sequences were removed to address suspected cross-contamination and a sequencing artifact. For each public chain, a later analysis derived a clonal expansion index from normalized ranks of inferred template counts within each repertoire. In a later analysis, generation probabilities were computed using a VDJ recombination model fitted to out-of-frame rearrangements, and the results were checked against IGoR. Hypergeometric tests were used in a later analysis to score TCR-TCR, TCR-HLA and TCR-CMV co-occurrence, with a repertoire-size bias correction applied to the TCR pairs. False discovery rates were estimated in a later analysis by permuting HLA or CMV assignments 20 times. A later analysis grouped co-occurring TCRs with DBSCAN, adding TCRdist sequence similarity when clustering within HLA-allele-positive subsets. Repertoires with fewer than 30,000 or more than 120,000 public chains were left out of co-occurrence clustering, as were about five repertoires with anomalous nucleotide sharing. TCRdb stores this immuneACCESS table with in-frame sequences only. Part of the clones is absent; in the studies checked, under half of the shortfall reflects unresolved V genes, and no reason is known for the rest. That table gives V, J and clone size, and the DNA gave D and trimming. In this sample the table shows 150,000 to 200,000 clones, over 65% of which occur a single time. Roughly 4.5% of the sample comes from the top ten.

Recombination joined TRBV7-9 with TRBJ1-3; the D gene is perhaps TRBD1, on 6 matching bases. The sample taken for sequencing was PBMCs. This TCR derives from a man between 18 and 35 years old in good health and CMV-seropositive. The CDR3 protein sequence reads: CASSLANDRRGNTIYF. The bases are TGTGCCAGCAGCTTAGCTAATGACAGGAGAGGAAACACCATATATTTT. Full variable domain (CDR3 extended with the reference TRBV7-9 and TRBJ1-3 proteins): DTGVSQNPRHKITKRGQNVTFRCDPISEHNRLYWYRQTLGQGPEFLTYFQNEAQLEKSRLLSDRFSAERPKGSFSTLEIQRTEQGDSAMYLCASSLANDRRGNTIYFGEGSWLTVV.